This T cell receptor beta chain was obtained from a study of neurological immune-mediated disorders. Whole-study results and caveats: Sharing of CDR3 amino acid sequences among expanded clones across subjects was absent, suggesting private repertoires in all groups.

As to this clonotype: No antigen is known for it.

With 10-nucleotide random UMIs, 5'RACE was used to make the cDNA. One entry per CDR3 protein results from TCRdb running MiXCR on the 5' RACE reads. The data show 53,000 or so distinct CDR3 sequences, roughly 8.4% seen once. The time point was: longitudinal time-point 3. CDR3 length: 15 amino acids. CDR1 SGHDN and CDR2 FVKESK come from the germline V gene. The V end was cut by 0 bases, the J end by 1 base, with 10 bases between. The TCR was taken from a woman aged 40 to 49 in good health. The sample comprised PBMCs. This chain uses TRBV14 with TRBJ2-7; no clear D gene. The CDR3 is CASSQDTDSSYEQYF. CDR3 nucleotides: TGTGCCAGCAGCCAAGATACCGACTCTTCCTACGAGCAGTACTTC.